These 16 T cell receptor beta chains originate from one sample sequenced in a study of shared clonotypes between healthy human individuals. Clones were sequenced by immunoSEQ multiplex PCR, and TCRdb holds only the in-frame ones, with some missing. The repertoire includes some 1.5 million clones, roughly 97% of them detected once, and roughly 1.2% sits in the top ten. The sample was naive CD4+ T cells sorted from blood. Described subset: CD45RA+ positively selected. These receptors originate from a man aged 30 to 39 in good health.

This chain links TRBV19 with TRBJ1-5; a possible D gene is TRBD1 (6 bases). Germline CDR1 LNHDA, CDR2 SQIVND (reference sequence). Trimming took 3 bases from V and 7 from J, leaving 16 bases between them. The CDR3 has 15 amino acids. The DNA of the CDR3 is TGTGCCAGTAGTATTTTAGAACAGGGAGGCCAGCCCCAGCATTTT. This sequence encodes CASSILEQGGQPQHF.

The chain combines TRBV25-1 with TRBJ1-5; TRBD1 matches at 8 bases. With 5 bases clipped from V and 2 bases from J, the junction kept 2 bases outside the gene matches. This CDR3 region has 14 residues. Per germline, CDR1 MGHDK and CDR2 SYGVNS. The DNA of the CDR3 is TGTGCCAGCAGTTTGACAGGGGGCAATCAGCCCCAGCATTTT. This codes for CASSLTGGNQPQHF.

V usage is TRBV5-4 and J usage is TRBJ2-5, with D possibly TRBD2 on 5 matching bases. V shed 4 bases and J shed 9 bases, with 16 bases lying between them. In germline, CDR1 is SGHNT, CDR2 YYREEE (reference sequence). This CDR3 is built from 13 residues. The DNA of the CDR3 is TGTGCCAGCAGCACGAAACTAGTTACGGCCCAGTACTTC. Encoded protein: CASSTKLVTAQYF.

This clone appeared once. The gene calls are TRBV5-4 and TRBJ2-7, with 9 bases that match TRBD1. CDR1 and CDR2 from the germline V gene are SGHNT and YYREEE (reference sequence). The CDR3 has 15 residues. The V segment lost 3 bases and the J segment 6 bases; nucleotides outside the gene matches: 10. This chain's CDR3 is CASSYPGTGLSEQYF. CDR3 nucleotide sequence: TGTGCCAGCAGCTATCCCGGGACAGGGTTATCCGAGCAGTACTTC.

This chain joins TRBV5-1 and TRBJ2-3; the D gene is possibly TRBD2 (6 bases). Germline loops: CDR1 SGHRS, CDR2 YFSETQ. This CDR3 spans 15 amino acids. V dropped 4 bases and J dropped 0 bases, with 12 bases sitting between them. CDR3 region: CASSTDGGSTDTQYF. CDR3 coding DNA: TGCGCCAGCAGCACCGACGGGGGTAGCACAGATACGCAGTATTTT.

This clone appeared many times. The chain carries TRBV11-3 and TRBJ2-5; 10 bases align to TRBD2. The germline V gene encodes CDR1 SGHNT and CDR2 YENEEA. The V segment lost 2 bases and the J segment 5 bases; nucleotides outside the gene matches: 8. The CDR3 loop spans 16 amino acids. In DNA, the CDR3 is TGTGCCAGCAGCTTACGCTCTAGCGGGAGTGTGGAGACCCAGTACTTC. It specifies CASSLRSSGSVETQYF. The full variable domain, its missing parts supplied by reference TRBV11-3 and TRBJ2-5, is EAGVVQSPRYKIIEKKQPVAFWCNPISGHNTLYWYLQNLGQGPELLIRYENEEAVDDSQLPKDRFSAERLKGVDSTLKIQPAELGDSAVYLCASSLRSSGSVETQYFGPGTRLLVL.

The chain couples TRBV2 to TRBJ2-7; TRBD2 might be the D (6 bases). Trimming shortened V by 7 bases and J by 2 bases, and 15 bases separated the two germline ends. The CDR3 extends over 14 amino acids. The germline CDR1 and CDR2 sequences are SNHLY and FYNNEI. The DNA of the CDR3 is TGTGCCAGCACCCGGGACTTTATTGCCTACGAGCAGTACTTC. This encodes CASTRDFIAYEQYF.

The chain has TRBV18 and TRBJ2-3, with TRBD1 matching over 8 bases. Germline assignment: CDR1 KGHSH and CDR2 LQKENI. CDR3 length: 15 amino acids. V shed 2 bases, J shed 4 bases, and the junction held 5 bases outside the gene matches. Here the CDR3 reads CASSPGQGSPDTQYF. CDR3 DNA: TGTGCCAGCTCACCAGGACAGGGTAGTCCAGATACGCAGTATTTT.

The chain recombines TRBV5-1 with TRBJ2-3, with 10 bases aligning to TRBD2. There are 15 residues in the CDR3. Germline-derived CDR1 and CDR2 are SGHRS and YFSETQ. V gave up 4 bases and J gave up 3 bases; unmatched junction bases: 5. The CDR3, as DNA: TGCGCCAGCAGCCCTAGCGGGAGTTGGACAGATACGCAGTATTTT. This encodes CASSPSGSWTDTQYF.

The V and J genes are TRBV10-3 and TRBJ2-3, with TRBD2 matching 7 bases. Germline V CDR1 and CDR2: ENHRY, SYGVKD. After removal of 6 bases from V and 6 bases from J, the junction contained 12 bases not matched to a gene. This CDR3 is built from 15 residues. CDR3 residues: CAIRKGRENSDTQYF. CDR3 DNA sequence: TGTGCCATCAGAAAGGGGCGGGAGAACTCTGATACGCAGTATTTT.

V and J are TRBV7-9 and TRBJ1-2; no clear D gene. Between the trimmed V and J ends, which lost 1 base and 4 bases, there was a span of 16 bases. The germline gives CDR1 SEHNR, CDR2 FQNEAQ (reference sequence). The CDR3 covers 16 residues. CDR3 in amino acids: CASSLGTLPRSYGYTF. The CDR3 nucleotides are TGTGCCAGCAGCTTAGGCACTTTACCCCGCTCCTATGGCTACACCTTC.

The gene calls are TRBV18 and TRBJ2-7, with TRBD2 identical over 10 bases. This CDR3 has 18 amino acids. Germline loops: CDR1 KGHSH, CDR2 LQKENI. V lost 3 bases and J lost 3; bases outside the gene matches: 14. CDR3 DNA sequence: TGTGCCAGCTCACCCTTATTCCATCCTAGCGGGAGAATCTACGAGCAGTACTTC. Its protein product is CASSPLFHPSGRIYEQYF.

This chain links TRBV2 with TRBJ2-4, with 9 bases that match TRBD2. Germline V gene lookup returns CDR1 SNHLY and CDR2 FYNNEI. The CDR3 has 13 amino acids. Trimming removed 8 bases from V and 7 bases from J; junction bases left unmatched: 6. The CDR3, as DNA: TGTGCCAGCGGACCTAGCGGGACGAACATTCAGTACTTC. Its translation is CASGPSGTNIQYF.

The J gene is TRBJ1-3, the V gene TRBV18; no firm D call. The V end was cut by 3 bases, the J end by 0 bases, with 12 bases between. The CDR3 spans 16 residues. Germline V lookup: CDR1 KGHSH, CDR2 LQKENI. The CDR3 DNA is TGTGCCAGCTCACCCGAACGGCCCTTCTCTGGAAACACCATATATTTT. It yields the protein CASSPERPFSGNTIYF.

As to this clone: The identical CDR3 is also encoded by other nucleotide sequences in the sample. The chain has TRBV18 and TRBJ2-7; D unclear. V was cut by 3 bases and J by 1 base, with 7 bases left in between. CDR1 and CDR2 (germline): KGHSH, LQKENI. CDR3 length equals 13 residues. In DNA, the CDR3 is TGTGCCAGCTCACCTCTGGGGTCCTACGAGCAGTACTTC. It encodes CASSPLGSYEQYF.

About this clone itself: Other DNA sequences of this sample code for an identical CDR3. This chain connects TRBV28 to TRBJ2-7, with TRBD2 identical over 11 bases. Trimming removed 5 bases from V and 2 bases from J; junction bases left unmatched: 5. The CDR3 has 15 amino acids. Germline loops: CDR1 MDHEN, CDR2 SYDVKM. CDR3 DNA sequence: TGTGCCAGCAGTCGAACTAGCGGGAGTACCTACGAGCAGTACTTC. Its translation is CASSRTSGSTYEQYF.